This TCR beta chain was recovered during a study of shared clonotypes between healthy human individuals. Details on this clone: The antigen is unknown.

Trimming removed 6 bases from V and 0 bases from J, with 12 bases in between. The CDR3 length is 15 residues. Germline V gives CDR1 MNHEY, CDR2 SMNVEV (reference sequence). Data came from immunoSEQ multiplex PCR; TCRdb stores just in-frame clones and leaves some out. The data contain nearly 2 million clones, about 94% of them singletons. The study's findings and limits: Generally, estimated richness proved larger in naive subsets than it did in memory subsets.

Naive CD8 isolation took CD45RO-negative cells positively selected for CCR7 and excluded terminally differentiated effector memory CD45RA+ cells. This clonotype originated in a man younger than 30 in good health. Source material: naive CD8+ T cells sorted from blood. The chain employs TRBV27 and TRBJ2-1; D possibly corresponds to TRBD2 (6 bases). The CDR3 region is CASRLAVSSYNEQFF. Written as DNA, the CDR3 is TGTGCCAGCAGATTAGCGGTTAGCTCCTACAATGAGCAGTTCTTC.